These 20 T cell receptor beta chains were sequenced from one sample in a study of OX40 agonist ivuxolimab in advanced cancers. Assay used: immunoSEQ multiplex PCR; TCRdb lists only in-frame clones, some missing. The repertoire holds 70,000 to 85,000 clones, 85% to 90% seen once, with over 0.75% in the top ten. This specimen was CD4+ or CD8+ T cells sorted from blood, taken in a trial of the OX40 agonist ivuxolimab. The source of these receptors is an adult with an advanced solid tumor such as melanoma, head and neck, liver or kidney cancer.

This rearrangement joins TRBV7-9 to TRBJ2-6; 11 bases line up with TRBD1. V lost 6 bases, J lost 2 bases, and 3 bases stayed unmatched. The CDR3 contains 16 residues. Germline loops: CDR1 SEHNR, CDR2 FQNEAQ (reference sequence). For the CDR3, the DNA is TGTGCCAGCAGTAGGACAGGGGGCACTGGGGCCAACGTCCTGACTTTC. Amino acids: CASSRTGGTGANVLTF.

This CDR3 reads CASSQEFSTGELFF. In nucleotides, the CDR3 is TGTGCCAGCAGCCAGGAATTTTCGACCGGGGAGCTGTTTTTT. The chain couples TRBV2 to TRBJ2-2; no clear D gene. Germline lookup yields CDR1 SNHLY and CDR2 FYNNEI. The V gene lost 6 bases and the J gene lost 5 bases, with 13 bases spanning the gap. The CDR3 runs 14 residues.

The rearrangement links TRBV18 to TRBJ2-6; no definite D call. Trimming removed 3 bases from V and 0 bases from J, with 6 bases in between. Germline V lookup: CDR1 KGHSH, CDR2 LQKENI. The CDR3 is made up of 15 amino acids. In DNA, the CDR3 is TGTGCCAGCTCACCTGGCAGCTCTGGGGCCAACGTCCTGACTTTC. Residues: CASSPGSSGANVLTF. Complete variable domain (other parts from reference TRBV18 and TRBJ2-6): NAGVMQNPRHLVRRRGQEARLRCSPMKGHSHVYWYRQLPEEGLKFMVYLQKENIIDESGMPKERFSAEFPKEGPSILRIQQVVRGDSAAYFCASSPGSSGANVLTFGAGSRLTVL.

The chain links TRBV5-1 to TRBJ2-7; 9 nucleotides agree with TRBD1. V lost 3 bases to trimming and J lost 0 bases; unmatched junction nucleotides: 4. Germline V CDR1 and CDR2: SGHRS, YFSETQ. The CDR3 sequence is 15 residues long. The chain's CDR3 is CASSSGQGSSYEQYF. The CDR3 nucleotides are TGCGCCAGCAGCTCCGGACAGGGGAGCTCCTACGAGCAGTACTTC.

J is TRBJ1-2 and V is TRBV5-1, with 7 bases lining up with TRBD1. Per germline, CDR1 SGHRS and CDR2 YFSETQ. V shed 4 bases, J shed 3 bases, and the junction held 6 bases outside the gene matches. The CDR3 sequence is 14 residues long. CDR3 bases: TGCGCCAGCAGCCCAGTAGGGACAGACTATGGCTACACCTTC. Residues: CASSPVGTDYGYTF. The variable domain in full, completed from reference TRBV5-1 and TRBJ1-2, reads KAGVTQTPRYLIKTRGQQVTLSCSPISGHRSVSWYQQTPGQGLQFLFEYFSETQRNKGNFPGRFSGRQFSNSRSEMNVSTLELGDSALYLCASSPVGTDYGYTFGSGTRLTVV.

CDR3 amino acids: CASSSGTPDTQYF. The CDR3 DNA sequence: TGTGCCAGCAGCAGTGGGACACCAGATACGCAGTATTTT. This sequence joins TRBV7-9 and TRBJ2-3; TRBD1 is a possible D gene (6 bases). This CDR3 contains 13 residues. From germline, CDR1 is SEHNR and CDR2 FQNEAQ (reference sequence). Trimming shortened V by 5 bases and J by 4 bases, and 10 bases separated the two germline ends.

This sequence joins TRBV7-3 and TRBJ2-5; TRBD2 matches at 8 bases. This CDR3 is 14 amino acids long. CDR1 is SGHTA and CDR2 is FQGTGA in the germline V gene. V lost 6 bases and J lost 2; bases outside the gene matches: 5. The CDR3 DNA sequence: TGTGCCAGCAGGGTTAGCGGGGAACAAGAGACCCAGTACTTC. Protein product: CASRVSGEQETQYF.

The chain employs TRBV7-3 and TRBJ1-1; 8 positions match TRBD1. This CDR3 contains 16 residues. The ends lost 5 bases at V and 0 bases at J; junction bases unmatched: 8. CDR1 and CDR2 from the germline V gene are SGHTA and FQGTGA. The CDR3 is CASSPTGTGMNTEAFF. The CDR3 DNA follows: TGTGCCAGCAGCCCAACCGGGACAGGTATGAACACTGAAGCTTTCTTT.

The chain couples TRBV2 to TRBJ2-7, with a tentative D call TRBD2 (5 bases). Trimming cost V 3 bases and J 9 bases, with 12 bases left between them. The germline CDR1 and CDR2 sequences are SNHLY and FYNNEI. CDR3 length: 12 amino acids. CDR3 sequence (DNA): TGTGCCAGCAGTGATCGGGGTGTGGGGCAGTACTTC. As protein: CASSDRGVGQYF.

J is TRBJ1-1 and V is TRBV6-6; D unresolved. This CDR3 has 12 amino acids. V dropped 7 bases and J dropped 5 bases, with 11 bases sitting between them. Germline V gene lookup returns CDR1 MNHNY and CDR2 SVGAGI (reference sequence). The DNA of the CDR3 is TGTGCCAGCAAAACCGACGGGACTGAAGCTTTCTTT. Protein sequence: CASKTDGTEAFF.

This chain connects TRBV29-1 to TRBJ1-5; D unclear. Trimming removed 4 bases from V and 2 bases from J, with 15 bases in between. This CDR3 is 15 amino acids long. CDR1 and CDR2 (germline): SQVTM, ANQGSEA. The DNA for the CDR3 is TGCAGCGTTGCGGGTGGATTCTTGGGCAATCAGCCCCAGCATTTT. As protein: CSVAGGFLGNQPQHF.

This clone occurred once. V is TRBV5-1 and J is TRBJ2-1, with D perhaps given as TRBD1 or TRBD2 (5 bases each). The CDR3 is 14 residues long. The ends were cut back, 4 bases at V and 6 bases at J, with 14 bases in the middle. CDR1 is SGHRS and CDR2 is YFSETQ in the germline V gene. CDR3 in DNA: TGCGCCAGCAGCGCCACCGGGACCCGCAATGAGCAGTTCTTC. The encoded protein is CASSATGTRNEQFF.

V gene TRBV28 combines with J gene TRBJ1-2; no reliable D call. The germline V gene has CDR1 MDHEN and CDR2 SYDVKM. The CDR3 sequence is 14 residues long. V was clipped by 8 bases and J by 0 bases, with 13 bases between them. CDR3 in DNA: TGTGCCAGCCGAGACCGATTTGCTAACTATGGCTACACCTTC. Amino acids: CASRDRFANYGYTF.

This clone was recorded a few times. The CDR3: CASSDELYGYTF. The CDR3 coding sequence is TGTGCCAGCAGTGACGAACTCTATGGCTACACCTTC. The chain employs TRBV6-4 and TRBJ1-2; D gene uncertain. The CDR3 has 12 amino acids. Trimming stripped 2 bases from V and 4 bases from J, with 5 bases between. Germline assignment: CDR1 MRHNA and CDR2 SNTAGT.

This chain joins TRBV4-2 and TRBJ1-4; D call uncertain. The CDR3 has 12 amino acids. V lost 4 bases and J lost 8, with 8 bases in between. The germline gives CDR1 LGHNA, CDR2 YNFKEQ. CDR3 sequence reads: CASSRIGEKLFF. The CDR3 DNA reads TGTGCCAGCAGCCGCATTGGCGAAAAACTGTTTTTT.

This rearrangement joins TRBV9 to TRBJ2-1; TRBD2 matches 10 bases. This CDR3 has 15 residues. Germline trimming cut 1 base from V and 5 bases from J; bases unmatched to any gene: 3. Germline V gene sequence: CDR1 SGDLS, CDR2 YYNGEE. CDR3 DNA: TGTGCCAGCAGCGTAAGGCTAGCGGGGGACAATGAGCAGTTCTTC. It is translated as CASSVRLAGDNEQFF.

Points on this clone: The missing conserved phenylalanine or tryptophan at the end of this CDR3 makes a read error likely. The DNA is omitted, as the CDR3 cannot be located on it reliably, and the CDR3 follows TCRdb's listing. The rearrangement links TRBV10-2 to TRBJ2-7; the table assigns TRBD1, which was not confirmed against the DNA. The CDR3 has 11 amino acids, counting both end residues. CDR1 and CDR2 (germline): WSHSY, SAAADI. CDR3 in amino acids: CASSEDRVAFL.

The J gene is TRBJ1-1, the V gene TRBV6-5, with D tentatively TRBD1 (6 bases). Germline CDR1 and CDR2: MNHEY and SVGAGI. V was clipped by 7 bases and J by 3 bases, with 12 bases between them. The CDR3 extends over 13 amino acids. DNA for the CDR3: TGTGCCAGCACCCTTCGACAGGACACTGAAGCTTTCTTT. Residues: CASTLRQDTEAFF.

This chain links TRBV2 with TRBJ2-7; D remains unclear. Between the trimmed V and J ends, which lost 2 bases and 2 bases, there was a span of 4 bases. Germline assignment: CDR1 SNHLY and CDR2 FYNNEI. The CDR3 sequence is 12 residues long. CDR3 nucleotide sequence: TGTGCCAGCAGTGAACTACCCTACGAGCAGTACTTC. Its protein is CASSELPYEQYF.

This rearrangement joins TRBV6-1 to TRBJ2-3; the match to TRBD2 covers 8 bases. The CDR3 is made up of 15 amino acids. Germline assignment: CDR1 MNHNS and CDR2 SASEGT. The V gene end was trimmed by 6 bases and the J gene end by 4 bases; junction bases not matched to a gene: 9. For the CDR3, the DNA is TGTGCCAGCAGGCCAAGCGGGAGTGGCGCAGATACGCAGTATTTT. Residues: CASRPSGSGADTQYF.